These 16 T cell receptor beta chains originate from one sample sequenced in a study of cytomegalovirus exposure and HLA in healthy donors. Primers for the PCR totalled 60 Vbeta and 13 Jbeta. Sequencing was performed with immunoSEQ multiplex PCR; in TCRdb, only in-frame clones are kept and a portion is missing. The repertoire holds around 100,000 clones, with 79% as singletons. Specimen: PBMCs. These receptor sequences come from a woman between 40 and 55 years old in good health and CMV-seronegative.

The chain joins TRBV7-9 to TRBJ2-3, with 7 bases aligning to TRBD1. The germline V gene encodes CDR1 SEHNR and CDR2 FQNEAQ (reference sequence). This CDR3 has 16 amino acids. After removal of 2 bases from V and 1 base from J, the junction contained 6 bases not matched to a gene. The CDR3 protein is CASSLFPGQGTDTQYF. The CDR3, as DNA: TGTGCCAGCAGCTTATTCCCTGGACAGGGCACAGATACGCAGTATTTT.

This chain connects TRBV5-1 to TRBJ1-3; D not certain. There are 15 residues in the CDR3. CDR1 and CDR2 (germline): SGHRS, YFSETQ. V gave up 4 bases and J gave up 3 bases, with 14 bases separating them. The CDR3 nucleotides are TGCGCCAGCAGCATCTCCGGGAGGGTTGGAAACACCATATATTTT. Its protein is CASSISGRVGNTIYF.

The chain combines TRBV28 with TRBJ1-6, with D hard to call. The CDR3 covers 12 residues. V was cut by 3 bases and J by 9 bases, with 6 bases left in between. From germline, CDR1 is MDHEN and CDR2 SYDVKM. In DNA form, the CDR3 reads TGTGCCAGCAGTTTTGAGGGTTCACCCCTCCACTTT. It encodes CASSFEGSPLHF.

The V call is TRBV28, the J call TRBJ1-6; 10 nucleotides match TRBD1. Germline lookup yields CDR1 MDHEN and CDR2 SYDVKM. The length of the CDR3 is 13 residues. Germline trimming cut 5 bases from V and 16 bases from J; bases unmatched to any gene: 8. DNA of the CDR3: TGTGCCAGCAGTCCTGGGACAGGGGCTTTACTCCACTTT. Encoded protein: CASSPGTGALLHF.

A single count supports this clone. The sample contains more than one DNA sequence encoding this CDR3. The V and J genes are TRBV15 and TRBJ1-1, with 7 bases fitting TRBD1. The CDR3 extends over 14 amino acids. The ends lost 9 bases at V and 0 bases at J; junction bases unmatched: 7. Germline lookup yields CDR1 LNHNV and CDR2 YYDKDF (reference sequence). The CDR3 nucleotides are TGTGCCACGGCGGCAGGGGGTCTGAACACTGAAGCTTTCTTT. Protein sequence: CATAAGGLNTEAFF.

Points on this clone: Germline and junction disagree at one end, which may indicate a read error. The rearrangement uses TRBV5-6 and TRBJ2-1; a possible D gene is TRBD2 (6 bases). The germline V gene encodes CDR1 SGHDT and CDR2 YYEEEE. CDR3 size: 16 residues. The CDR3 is CASSLGKAGSFNEQFF. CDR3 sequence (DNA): TGTGCCAGCAGCTTGGGAAAAGCGGGTTCCTTCAATGAGCAGTTCTTC.

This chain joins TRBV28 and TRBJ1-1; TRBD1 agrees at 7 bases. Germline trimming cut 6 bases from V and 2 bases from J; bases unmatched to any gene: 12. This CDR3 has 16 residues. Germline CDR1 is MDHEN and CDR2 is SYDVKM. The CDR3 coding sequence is TGTGCCAGCAGGCTAATCTCAGGGGGGCGAAACACTGAAGCTTTCTTT. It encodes CASRLISGGRNTEAFF.

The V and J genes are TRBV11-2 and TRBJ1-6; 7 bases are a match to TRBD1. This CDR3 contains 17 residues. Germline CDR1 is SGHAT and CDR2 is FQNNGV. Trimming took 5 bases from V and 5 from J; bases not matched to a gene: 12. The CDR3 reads CASSLTGSRDNNSPLHF. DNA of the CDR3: TGTGCCAGCAGCCTGACAGGGAGTAGGGACAATAATTCACCCCTCCACTTT.

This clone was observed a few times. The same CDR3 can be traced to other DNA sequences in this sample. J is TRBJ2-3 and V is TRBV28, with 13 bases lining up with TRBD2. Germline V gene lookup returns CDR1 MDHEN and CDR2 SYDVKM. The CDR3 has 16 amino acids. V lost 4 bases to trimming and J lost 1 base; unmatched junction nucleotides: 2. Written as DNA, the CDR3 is TGTGCCAGCAGTTCCGGACTAGCGGGAGGCACAGATACGCAGTATTTT. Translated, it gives CASSSGLAGGTDTQYF.

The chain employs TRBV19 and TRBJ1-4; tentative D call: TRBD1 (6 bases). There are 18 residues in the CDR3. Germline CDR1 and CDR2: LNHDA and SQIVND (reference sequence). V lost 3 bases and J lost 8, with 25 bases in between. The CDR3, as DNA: TGTGCCAGTAGTATTCGTGGACCAGGGGCTGATAATTACGAAAAACTGTTTTTT. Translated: CASSIRGPGADNYEKLFF.

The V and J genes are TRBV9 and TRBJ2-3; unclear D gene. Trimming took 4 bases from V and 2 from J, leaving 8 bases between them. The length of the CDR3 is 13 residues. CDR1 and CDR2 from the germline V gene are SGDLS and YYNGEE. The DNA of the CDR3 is TGTGCCAGCAGCCCTAATCCCACAGATACGCAGTATTTT. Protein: CASSPNPTDTQYF. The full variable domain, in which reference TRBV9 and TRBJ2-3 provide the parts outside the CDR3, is DSGVTQTPKHLITATGQRVTLRCSPRSGDLSVYWYQQSLDQGLQFLIQYYNGEERAKGNILERFSAQQFPDLHSELNLSSLELGDSALYFCASSPNPTDTQYFGPGTRLTVL.

CDR3 coding DNA: TGTGCCAGCAGCAAAGATCGGACTCCTAGCTCCTACGAGCAGTACTTC. Its protein is CASSKDRTPSSYEQYF. J is TRBJ2-7 and V is TRBV21-1; the DNA was not used to check the table's D call, TRBD2. TRBV21-1 represents a pseudogene. The length of the CDR3 is 16 residues.

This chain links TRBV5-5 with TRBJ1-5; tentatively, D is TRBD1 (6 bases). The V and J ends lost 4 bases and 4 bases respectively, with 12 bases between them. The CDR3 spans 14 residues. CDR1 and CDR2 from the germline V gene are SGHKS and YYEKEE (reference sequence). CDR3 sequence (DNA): TGTGCCAGCAGCGCCTTAACAGGGAATCAGCCCCAGCATTTT. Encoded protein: CASSALTGNQPQHF.

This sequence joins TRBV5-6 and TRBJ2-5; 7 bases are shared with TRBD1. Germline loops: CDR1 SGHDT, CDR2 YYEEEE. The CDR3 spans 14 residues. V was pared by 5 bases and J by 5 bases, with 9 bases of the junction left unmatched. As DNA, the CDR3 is TGTGCCAGCAGACGGACAGGCCTGGGGGAGACCCAGTACTTC. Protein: CASRRTGLGETQYF.

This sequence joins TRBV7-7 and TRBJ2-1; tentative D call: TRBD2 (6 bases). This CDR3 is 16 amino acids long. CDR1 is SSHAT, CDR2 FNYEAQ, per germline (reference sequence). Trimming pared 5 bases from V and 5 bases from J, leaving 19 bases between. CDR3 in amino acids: CASSPSLADFNNEQFF. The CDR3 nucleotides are TGTGCCAGCAGCCCCTCCTTAGCGGACTTCAACAATGAGCAGTTCTTC.

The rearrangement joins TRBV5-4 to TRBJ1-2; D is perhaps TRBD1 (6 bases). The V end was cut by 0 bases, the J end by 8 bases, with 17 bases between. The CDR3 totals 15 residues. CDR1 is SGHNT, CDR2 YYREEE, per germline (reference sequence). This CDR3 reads CASSLEGGGVRGYTF. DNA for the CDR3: TGTGCCAGCAGCTTGGAGGGGGGAGGGGTTCGCGGCTACACCTTC.